Shown below are 30 T cell receptor beta chains from a single sample sequenced in a study of T cell changes during pregnancy in multiple sclerosis. TCRdb's copy holds only in-frame clones and misses some; the assay was immunoSEQ multiplex PCR. This table has around 95,000 clones, nearly 95% appearing once. This material consisted of peripheral blood, taken after pregnancy. The receptors here all came from a female donor in good health, enrolled as a control in a pregnancy study.

The CDR3 DNA is TGTGCCACCAGCAGAGATGGGGAGGGTGGAAACACCATATATTTT. Protein: CATSRDGEGGNTIYF. V usage is TRBV15 and J usage is TRBJ1-3; D is uncertain. The V gene's germline CDR1 is LNHNV and CDR2 YYDKDF (reference sequence). The germline V and J ends were trimmed by 0 bases and 3 bases, with 9 bases remaining between them. This CDR3 has 15 amino acids.

This clone was picked up one time. The CDR3 DNA follows: TGTGCCAGCAGCGTAGGGGCAGGGGGAAGCAATCAGCCCCAGCATTTT. Its translation is CASSVGAGGSNQPQHF. The rearrangement uses TRBV9 and TRBJ1-5; 7 bases agree with TRBD1. The V gene end was trimmed by 0 bases and the J gene end by 1 base; junction bases not matched to a gene: 4. The CDR3 extends over 16 amino acids. Germline V gene sequence: CDR1 SGDLS, CDR2 YYNGEE. Looking up the rest from reference TRBV9 and TRBJ1-5 gives the full variable domain: DSGVTQTPKHLITATGQRVTLRCSPRSGDLSVYWYQQSLDQGLQFLIQYYNGEERAKGNILERFSAQQFPDLHSELNLSSLELGDSALYFCASSVGAGGSNQPQHFGDGTRLSIL.

The table lists this clone with a count of one. The gene calls are TRBV28 and TRBJ2-7, with TRBD2 matching 10 bases. In germline, CDR1 is MDHEN, CDR2 SYDVKM. CDR3 length equals 16 residues. The trim removed 2 bases at V and 4 bases at J, leaving 8 bases unmatched. The CDR3 nucleotides are TGTGCCAGCAGTTTAGTTGTGGGTAGCGGGGGGTACGAGCAGTACTTC. Encoded protein: CASSLVVGSGGYEQYF.

The chain links TRBV19 to TRBJ2-3; D remains unclear. Germline lookup yields CDR1 LNHDA and CDR2 SQIVND (reference sequence). The V end lost 7 bases, the J end lost 2 bases, and 10 bases lay between the germline ends. The CDR3 runs to 13 residues. Here the CDR3 reads CASNQVDTDTQYF. The CDR3 bases are TGTGCCAGTAACCAGGTCGACACAGATACGCAGTATTTT.

The chain recombines TRBV5-1 with TRBJ2-7, with 8 bases aligning to TRBD1. Germline assignment: CDR1 SGHRS and CDR2 YFSETQ. V gave up 4 bases and J gave up 7 bases; unmatched junction bases: 10. The CDR3 covers 14 residues. The CDR3 DNA follows: TGCGCCAGCAGCCTAAGGGACAGGTCGGGGGAGCAGTACTTC. Translation gives CASSLRDRSGEQYF. Supplemented by reference TRBV5-1 and TRBJ2-7, the full variable domain reads KAGVTQTPRYLIKTRGQQVTLSCSPISGHRSVSWYQQTPGQGLQFLFEYFSETQRNKGNFPGRFSGRQFSNSRSEMNVSTLELGDSALYLCASSLRDRSGEQYFGPGTRLTVT.

The table lists this clone with a count of one. The chain joins TRBV7-9 to TRBJ2-3; 11 bases match TRBD2. The CDR3 is made up of 16 amino acids. Germline lookup yields CDR1 SEHNR and CDR2 FQNEAQ (reference sequence). Trimming removed 5 bases from V and 2 bases from J; junction bases left unmatched: 6. CDR3 region: CASSGTSGVDTDTQYF. The CDR3 coding sequence is TGTGCCAGCAGCGGGACTAGCGGAGTCGACACAGATACGCAGTATTTT.

The chain has TRBV27 and TRBJ2-7; maybe TRBD2 (6 bases). Per germline, CDR1 MNHEY and CDR2 SMNVEV (reference sequence). The V end was cut by 6 bases, the J end by 0 bases, with 15 bases between. The CDR3 consists of 15 residues. The CDR3 is CASSYGSPHSYEQYF. CDR3 in DNA: TGTGCCAGCAGCTACGGGAGTCCCCACTCCTACGAGCAGTACTTC.

The chain recombines TRBV5-5 with TRBJ2-3; D might be TRBD2 (6 bases). V was pared by 7 bases and J by 1 base, with 22 bases between. This CDR3 contains 17 residues. The V gene's germline CDR1 is SGHKS and CDR2 YYEKEE (reference sequence). CDR3: CASQPYQTSRGTDTQYF. The CDR3 nucleotides are TGTGCCAGCCAACCTTACCAGACTAGTCGGGGCACAGATACGCAGTATTTT.

V is TRBV19 and J is TRBJ2-5; 7 bases match TRBD2. This CDR3 is 14 amino acids long. The ends lost 5 bases at V and 6 bases at J; junction bases unmatched: 9. Germline V gives CDR1 LNHDA, CDR2 SQIVND (reference sequence). DNA for the CDR3: TGTGCCAGTAGTTCAGAAGCGGGGCGTCAGACCCAGTACTTC. Amino acid sequence: CASSSEAGRQTQYF.

The rearrangement joins TRBV28 to TRBJ1-5, with a tentative D call TRBD1 (5 bases). Germline CDR1 is MDHEN and CDR2 is SYDVKM. The CDR3 runs to 15 residues. The V end lost 1 base, the J end lost 2 bases, and 9 bases lay between the germline ends. The CDR3 loop reads CASSLYRSGNQPQHF. For the CDR3, the DNA is TGTGCCAGCAGTTTATACAGGTCGGGCAATCAGCCCCAGCATTTT.

The chain combines TRBV27 with TRBJ1-2; TRBD1 might be the D (5 bases). Germline V CDR1 and CDR2: MNHEY, SMNVEV (reference sequence). This CDR3 contains 13 residues. V gave up 3 bases and J gave up 6 bases, with 11 bases separating them. The CDR3: CASSFVQGNGYTF. CDR3 coding DNA: TGTGCCAGCAGTTTTGTGCAGGGCAATGGCTACACCTTC.

J is TRBJ2-3 and V is TRBV18; 7 positions match TRBD2. V gave up 3 bases and J gave up 0 bases; unmatched junction bases: 3. Looked up from germline, CDR1 is KGHSH and CDR2 is LQKENI. The CDR3 is 15 amino acids. CDR3 sequence reads: CASSPQAGSTDTQYF. For the CDR3, the DNA is TGTGCCAGCTCACCCCAAGCGGGAAGCACAGATACGCAGTATTTT.

On this clone: Other DNA sequences of this sample code for an identical CDR3. The chain joins TRBV15 to TRBJ2-7, with D possibly being TRBD2 (6 bases). CDR1 is LNHNV and CDR2 is YYDKDF in the germline V gene (reference sequence). V lost 0 bases to trimming and J lost 4 bases, with 7 bases between them. CDR3 length: 13 amino acids. CDR3 sequence: CATSRDRGYEQYF. The CDR3 DNA is TGTGCCACCAGCAGAGATCGGGGGTACGAGCAGTACTTC.

In DNA form, the CDR3 reads TGTGCCAGTAGTTTCCAGGCTAATGAAAAACTGTTTTTT. Its translation: CASSFQANEKLFF. The genes are TRBV19 and TRBJ1-4; unclear D gene. Germline assignment: CDR1 LNHDA and CDR2 SQIVND (reference sequence). V lost 5 bases, J lost 3 bases, and 7 bases lay in between. CDR3 size: 13 residues.

The chain has TRBV15 and TRBJ2-5; the D gene is possibly TRBD2 (5 bases). V shed 3 bases and J shed 0 bases, with 8 bases lying between them. The CDR3 length is 14 residues. The germline CDR1 and CDR2 sequences are LNHNV and YYDKDF (reference sequence). The CDR3 coding sequence is TGTGCCACCAGCAGGCGGGCAGACCAAGAGACCCAGTACTTC. Its protein is CATSRRADQETQYF.

This clone is a singleton in its sample. This CDR3 reads CASSQDPSGRWNEQFF. As DNA, the CDR3 is TGCGCCAGCAGCCAAGATCCTAGCGGGAGGTGGAATGAGCAGTTCTTC. The chain is built from TRBV4-1 and TRBJ2-1; 11 bases agree with TRBD2. V lost 0 bases to trimming and J lost 7 bases; unmatched junction nucleotides: 5. The CDR3 loop spans 16 amino acids. Germline assignment: CDR1 MGHRA and CDR2 YSYEKL.

The chain links TRBV19 to TRBJ2-6; D unclear. V lost 5 bases to trimming and J lost 1 base, with 12 bases between them. Germline CDR1 and CDR2: LNHDA and SQIVND (reference sequence). The CDR3 spans 16 residues. CDR3 sequence: CASSEYPRSGANVLTF. CDR3 DNA: TGTGCCAGTAGTGAATACCCCCGGTCTGGGGCCAACGTCCTGACTTTC.

The chain uses TRBV28 and TRBJ1-2; weak D call: TRBD1 (5 bases). Germline V CDR1 and CDR2: MDHEN, SYDVKM. The CDR3 loop spans 12 amino acids. The V gene lost 3 bases and the J gene lost 7 bases, with 9 bases spanning the gap. The CDR3: CASSFTGGGYTF. Here the CDR3 DNA reads TGTGCCAGCAGTTTCACAGGTGGTGGCTACACCTTC.

Written as DNA, the CDR3 is TGTGCCATCACATTGGGGGCGGGAGGGTTCCGCGAGCAGTACTTC. Translated, it gives CAITLGAGGFREQYF. V gene TRBV2 combines with J gene TRBJ2-7, with TRBD2 matching 9 bases. CDR1 is SNHLY, CDR2 FYNNEI, per germline. V was clipped by 10 bases and J by 6 bases; unmatched bases: 16. This CDR3 is built from 15 residues.

The chain uses TRBV2 and TRBJ2-1, with a possible D match to TRBD2 (5 bases). The CDR3 covers 13 residues. Trimming cost V 8 bases and J 6 bases, with 14 bases left between them. Germline V lookup: CDR1 SNHLY, CDR2 FYNNEI. The DNA for the CDR3 is TGTGCCAGCGTGAGGGAGCCTCGCAATGAGCAGTTCTTC. This sequence encodes CASVREPRNEQFF. The full variable domain, with the rest looked up from reference TRBV2 and TRBJ2-1, is EPEVTQTPSHQVTQMGQEVILRCVPISNHLYFYWYRQILGQKVEFLVSFYNNEISEKSEIFDDQFSVERPDGSNFTLKIRSTKLEDSAMYFCASVREPRNEQFFGPGTRLTVL.

This clone is a singleton in its sample. The chain links TRBV2 to TRBJ1-5; D gene unclear. The V gene's germline CDR1 is SNHLY and CDR2 FYNNEI. CDR3 length: 15 residues. Trimming stripped 3 bases from V and 1 base from J, with 10 bases between. CDR3 sequence: CASSEGRGSNQPQHF. In DNA form, the CDR3 reads TGTGCCAGCAGTGAGGGTCGCGGGAGCAATCAGCCCCAGCATTTT.

The V gene is TRBV2, the J gene TRBJ1-5; D is uncertain. The CDR3 is made up of 12 amino acids. V lost 0 bases and J 7 bases, leaving 4 bases between the germline ends. Germline V CDR1 and CDR2: SNHLY, FYNNEI. As DNA, the CDR3 is TGTGCCAGCAGTGAAGCGAGGCAGCCCCAGCATTTT. Translating it yields CASSEARQPQHF.

J is TRBJ2-7 and V is TRBV15; 8 nucleotides line up with TRBD1. CDR3 length: 12 residues. Germline-derived CDR1 and CDR2 are LNHNV and YYDKDF (reference sequence). Losses at the gene ends were 9 bases for V and 3 bases for J; bases not matched to a gene: 4. CDR3: CATEGQGYEQYF. As DNA, the CDR3 is TGTGCCACGGAAGGACAGGGCTACGAGCAGTACTTC.

This sequence joins TRBV7-9 and TRBJ2-1; 7 bases fit TRBD2. Germline trimming cut 4 bases from V and 14 bases from J; bases unmatched to any gene: 8. CDR3 length: 12 residues. Germline values: CDR1 SEHNR, CDR2 FQNEAQ (reference sequence). The CDR3 DNA reads as TGTGCCAGCAGCTCCGGGGAGGGACCGGAGTTCTTC. Its protein product is CASSSGEGPEFF.

The CDR3, as DNA: TGCGCCAGCAGCCAACCGTCCCTAGCGTTAAATGAGCAGTTCTTC. Translation: CASSQPSLALNEQFF. The chain is built from TRBV4-1 and TRBJ2-1, with a possible D match to TRBD2 (6 bases). The CDR3 has 15 amino acids. Looked up from germline, CDR1 is MGHRA and CDR2 is YSYEKL. Trimming left V 2 bases short and J 7 bases short, with 15 bases between.

This chain's CDR3 is CASSDTGIGDEQYF. In DNA, the CDR3 is TGTGCCAGCAGTGATACCGGGATCGGGGACGAGCAGTACTTC. This rearrangement joins TRBV2 to TRBJ2-7, with D tentatively TRBD2 (5 bases). V was pared by 3 bases and J by 5 bases, with 14 bases between. CDR1 and CDR2 from the germline V gene are SNHLY and FYNNEI. This CDR3 is built from 14 residues.

The chain is built from TRBV5-1 and TRBJ2-1; 14 nucleotides match TRBD2. The germline V gene encodes CDR1 SGHRS and CDR2 YFSETQ. The length of the CDR3 is 18 residues. V shed 3 bases, J shed 3 bases, and the junction held 8 bases outside the gene matches. The CDR3 sequence is CASSSTSGRAVGYNEQFF. The CDR3 DNA is TGCGCCAGCAGCTCGACTAGCGGGAGGGCGGTGGGCTACAATGAGCAGTTCTTC.

V usage is TRBV29-1 and J usage is TRBJ2-5, with D perhaps TRBD1 (7 bases). With 6 bases removed from V and 6 bases from J, the gap between germline ends came to 23 bases. The CDR3 consists of 15 residues. The germline gives CDR1 SQVTM, CDR2 ANQGSEA. CDR3 bases: TGCAGCGTGGACAATTTCAGGGGGACTGGAAAGACCCAGTACTTC. Encoded protein: CSVDNFRGTGKTQYF.

The genes are TRBV5-1 and TRBJ1-1; TRBD1 agrees at 7 bases. V was clipped by 2 bases and J by 0 bases; unmatched bases: 7. CDR3 size: 16 residues. Looked up from germline, CDR1 is SGHRS and CDR2 is YFSETQ. CDR3 DNA: TGCGCCAGCAGCTTAGGGGGCCCTGGACTGAACACTGAAGCTTTCTTT. Protein sequence: CASSLGGPGLNTEAFF. The complete variable domain, with remaining parts taken from reference TRBV5-1 and TRBJ1-1, reads KAGVTQTPRYLIKTRGQQVTLSCSPISGHRSVSWYQQTPGQGLQFLFEYFSETQRNKGNFPGRFSGRQFSNSRSEMNVSTLELGDSALYLCASSLGGPGLNTEAFFGQGTRLTVV.

The rearrangement links TRBV6-1 to TRBJ2-7; 8 nucleotides agree with TRBD1. The V gene's germline CDR1 is MNHNS and CDR2 SASEGT. J gave up 6 bases and V 6 bases, and 4 bases lay outside the gene matches. This CDR3 spans 12 amino acids. The CDR3 is CASRKDRAEQYF. The CDR3 DNA reads as TGTGCCAGCAGGAAGGACAGGGCCGAGCAGTACTTC.